These 8 T cell receptor beta chains were all obtained from the same sample, sequenced in a study of blood T cells in healthy people across ages. With a J-beta primer mix and a sample-barcoded 5' primer, a second PCR ran 7 to 11 cycles. TCRdb processed the 5' RACE reads anew with MiXCR; each CDR3 protein has one entry. Of some 930,000 distinct CDR3 sequences in the sample, 25% to 35% were seen once. These data were also reused for a study on T cells of mothers and their children.

The sample taken for sequencing was blood. The receptors were sampled from a woman aged 40-49 years in good health.

In its sample, this clonotype was seen a few times. The chain carries TRBV20-1 and TRBJ1-5; 9 bases are a match to TRBD1. CDR1 is DFQATT and CDR2 is SNEGSKA in the germline V gene (reference sequence). The junction had 5 bases not matched to a gene; V was cut back by 4 bases and J by 4 bases. The CDR3 spans 14 residues. As DNA, the CDR3 is TGCAGTGCTAACTGGACAGGGGTTAATCAGCCCCAGCATTTT. This gives the protein CSANWTGVNQPQHF.

V and J are TRBV20-1 and TRBJ2-7; 10 bases are a match to TRBD2. The assigned J gene may be wrong: the sequence end matches TRBJ2-5 better. The CDR3 covers 12 residues. Per germline, CDR1 DFQATT and CDR2 SNEGSKA (reference sequence). Here the CDR3 reads CSAGTSEETQYF. In DNA, the CDR3 is TGCAGTGCAGGGACTAGCGAAGAGACCCAGTACTTC.

V is TRBV5-6 and J is TRBJ1-1; 7 bases agree with TRBD1. The CDR3 spans 14 residues. Germline values: CDR1 SGHDT, CDR2 YYEEEE. After removal of 4 bases from V and 3 bases from J, the junction contained 6 bases not matched to a gene. The chain's CDR3 is CASSNFDRDTEAFF. The CDR3, as DNA: TGTGCCAGCAGCAATTTTGACAGGGACACTGAAGCTTTCTTT.

V and J are TRBV12-3 or TRBV12-4 and TRBJ1-6; D uncertain. Trimming cost V 4 bases and J 5 bases, with 12 bases left between them. The CDR3 loop spans 15 amino acids. Written as DNA, the CDR3 is TGTGCCAGCAGTTCCGGCGGTCTCCATAATTCACCCCTCCACTTT. Translation gives CASSSGGLHNSPLHF.

This clonotype was picked up many times. This chain uses TRBV20-1 with TRBJ2-5, with 7 bases that match TRBD1. Germline CDR1 and CDR2: DFQATT and SNEGSKA (reference sequence). This CDR3 has 12 amino acids. V lost 3 bases to trimming and J lost 5 bases; unmatched junction nucleotides: 3. This chain's CDR3 is CSARVGGETQYF. CDR3 nucleotides: TGCAGTGCTAGGGTAGGGGGCGAGACCCAGTACTTC.

The V call is TRBV3-1, the J call TRBJ2-5; 7 nucleotides agree with TRBD2. The V gene's germline CDR1 is LGHDT and CDR2 YNNKEL (reference sequence). V was clipped by 8 bases and J by 11 bases; unmatched bases: 11. The length of the CDR3 is 12 residues. CDR3 residues: CASGTMLYEQYF. In nucleotides, the CDR3 is TGTGCCAGCGGGACTATGTTGTATGAGCAGTACTTC.

This clonotype has just a few counts. V usage is TRBV5-1 and J usage is TRBJ2-1, with 8 bases lining up with TRBD2. Per germline, CDR1 SGHRS and CDR2 YFSETQ. V shed 6 bases, J shed 4 bases, and the junction held 9 bases outside the gene matches. The CDR3 spans 15 residues. CDR3 DNA: TGCGCCAGCAACACTGGCGGGGGGCCGTACAATGAGCAGTTCTTC. Translating gives CASNTGGGPYNEQFF. The variable domain in full, completed from reference TRBV5-1 and TRBJ2-1, reads KAGVTQTPRYLIKTRGQQVTLSCSPISGHRSVSWYQQTPGQGLQFLFEYFSETQRNKGNFPGRFSGRQFSNSRSEMNVSTLELGDSALYLCASNTGGGPYNEQFFGPGTRLTVL.

The gene calls are TRBV27 and TRBJ2-7, with TRBD2 matching 9 bases. The DNA end is more similar to TRBJ2-4, so the J call may be wrong. CDR1 is MNHEY, CDR2 SMNVEV, per germline (reference sequence). The CDR3 sequence is 13 residues long. The CDR3 is CASSPGTSYIQYF. The CDR3 DNA is TGTGCCAGCAGCCCCGGGACTAGCTACATTCAGTACTTC.